One and the same sample provided the 2 T cell receptor beta chains below, sequenced in a study of memory CD4+ T cells and cytomegalovirus serostatus. The data were produced by immunoSEQ multiplex PCR, yet TCRdb's version contains in-frame clones alone and is incomplete. The table has just over 45,000 clones, more than 60% seen once; the top ten hold roughly 0.6%. The sort gate was single viable CD3+CD4+CD8-CD45RO+ cells for memory CD4+ T cells. Sequenced input: memory CD4+ T cells from blood. These receptors were obtained from an adult in good health and CMV-seronegative.

In its sample, this clone was seen a few times. The chain links TRBV27 to TRBJ1-6, with D unclear. From germline, CDR1 is MNHEY and CDR2 SMNVEV (reference sequence). The CDR3 is 12 amino acids. Trimming took off 3 bases at V and 8 bases at J, with 5 bases between the two ends. As DNA, the CDR3 is TGTGCCAGCAGTTTGGGATATTCACCCCTCCACTTT. Its translation is CASSLGYSPLHF.

This clone showed up just a few times. The chain uses TRBV19 and TRBJ1-5; possibly TRBD1 for D (6 bases). This CDR3 spans 14 amino acids. Germline V gives CDR1 LNHDA, CDR2 SQIVND (reference sequence). V lost 7 bases, J lost 5 bases, and 15 bases lay in between. CDR3 sequence: CASNTGTRHQPQHF. The CDR3 DNA is TGTGCCAGTAATACCGGGACACGACATCAGCCCCAGCATTTT.